This TCR beta chain was obtained from a study of OX40 agonist ivuxolimab in advanced cancers. On the study more broadly: As their treatment, patients were administered ivuxolimab, an agonistic anti-OX40 (CD134) antibody. Partial responses were achieved by three patients, one with hepatocellular carcinoma and two with cutaneous melanoma.

Findings and caveats of the study: Relatively little clonal expansion, among the lowest observed, appeared in partial responders at 0.1-3.0 mg/kg. At 0.1 to 3.0 mg/kg, clonal expansion of CD4+ and CD8+ blood T cells had occurred by week 6.

The repertoire was sequenced with immunoSEQ multiplex PCR; TCRdb's copy has only in-frame clones and lacks some. This repertoire shows some 70,000 clones, about 87% found once; its top ten account for roughly 1%. V lost 2 bases to trimming and J lost 3 bases, with 11 bases between them. The CDR3 is 15 amino acids. Of note for this clone: Its antigen remains unknown.

This receptor was obtained from an adult with an advanced solid tumor such as melanoma, head and neck, liver or kidney cancer. The chain joins TRBV6-7 to TRBJ1-5, with a possible D match to TRBD1 (5 bases). TRBV6-7 is filed as an ORF, its function uncertain. The specimen comprised CD4+ or CD8+ T cells sorted from blood, sampled in a trial of the OX40 agonist ivuxolimab. CDR3 loop: CASSYLDSFNQPQHF. In DNA form, the CDR3 reads TGTGCCAGCAGTTACCTCGACAGTTTCAATCAGCCCCAGCATTTT.